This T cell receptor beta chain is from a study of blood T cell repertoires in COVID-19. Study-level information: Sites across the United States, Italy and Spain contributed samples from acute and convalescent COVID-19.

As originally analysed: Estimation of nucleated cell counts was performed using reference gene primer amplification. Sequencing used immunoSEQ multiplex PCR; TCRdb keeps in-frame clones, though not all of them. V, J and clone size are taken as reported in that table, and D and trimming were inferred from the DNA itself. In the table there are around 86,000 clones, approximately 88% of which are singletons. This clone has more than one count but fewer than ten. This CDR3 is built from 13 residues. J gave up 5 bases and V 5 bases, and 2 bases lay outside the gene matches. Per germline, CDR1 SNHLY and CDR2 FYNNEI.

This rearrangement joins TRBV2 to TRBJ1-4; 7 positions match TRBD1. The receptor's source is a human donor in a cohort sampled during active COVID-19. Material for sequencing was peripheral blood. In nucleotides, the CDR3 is TGTGCCAGCAGTTGGGACAGAAATGAAAAACTGTTTTTT. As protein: CASSWDRNEKLFF.